The 24 T cell receptor beta chains below come from one sample, sequenced in a study of cytomegalovirus exposure and HLA in healthy donors (dated by TCRdb to 2015 to 2018). Library method: the immunoSEQ multiplex PCR assay. A mixture of 60 forward primers for TCR Vbeta segments and 13 reverse primers for TCR Jbeta segments was used in the multiplex PCR. In its TCRdb copy, this immuneACCESS table keeps in-frame sequences only and misses some clones. Where compared with another copy, unresolved V genes explain less than half of these, and the others have no known cause. This sample comprises more than 140,000 clones, about 80% of them detected only once. The ten top clones hold over 0.6% of the sample. The sequenced sample was PBMCs. All receptors come from a male donor in good health and CMV-seronegative.

The chain couples TRBV5-8 to TRBJ1-4; TRBD1 is a possible D gene (6 bases). The V and J ends lost 1 base and 4 bases respectively, with 14 bases between them. CDR3 length equals 16 residues. Germline V lookup: CDR1 SGHTS, CDR2 YDEGEE. This CDR3 is CASSLTGTTINEKLFF. As DNA, the CDR3 is TGTGCCAGCAGCTTGACCGGGACAACGATTAATGAAAAACTGTTTTTT.

This clone was seen only a few times. V gene TRBV5-1 combines with J gene TRBJ2-3; D may be TRBD1 (6 bases). Trimming removed 4 bases from V and 4 bases from J, with 13 bases in between. Looked up from germline, CDR1 is SGHRS and CDR2 is YFSETQ. This CDR3 region has 14 residues. CDR3 nucleotides: TGCGCCAGCAGCCTCTCAGGGGAGTCAGATACGCAGTATTTT. Translating gives CASSLSGESDTQYF.

This clone was picked up one time. The chain carries TRBV4-3 and TRBJ1-2; 9 bases match TRBD1. The CDR3 covers 15 residues. The J segment lost 7 bases and the V segment lost 5 bases, leaving 11 bases of the junction unmatched. The germline V gene has CDR1 LGHNA and CDR2 YSLEER. CDR3 sequence (DNA): TGCGCCAGCAGCTCGGCCGGGACAGGGACGATTGGCTACACCTTC. Protein product: CASSSAGTGTIGYTF.

The chain employs TRBV2 and TRBJ2-2; unclear D gene. V shed 3 bases and J shed 13 bases, with 9 bases lying between them. Germline CDR1 reads SNHLY; CDR2 reads FYNNEI. CDR3 size: 11 residues. The CDR3 loop is CASSDWLGLFF. The CDR3, as DNA: TGTGCCAGCAGTGATTGGCTTGGGCTGTTTTTT.

This clone has just a few counts. The chain combines TRBV30 with TRBJ1-1; D possibly corresponds to TRBD1 (6 bases). The CDR3 is made up of 15 amino acids. Germline-derived CDR1 and CDR2 are GTSNPN and SVGIG (reference sequence). The V gene lost 2 bases and the J gene lost 0 bases, with 13 bases spanning the gap. The CDR3 region is CAWSIFGQLNTEAFF. The CDR3 bases are TGTGCCTGGAGTATTTTTGGACAGCTGAACACTGAAGCTTTCTTT.

The CDR3 reads CASSVAGTRANEQFF. The CDR3 DNA reads TGTGCCAGCAGCGTAGCCGGGACTAGGGCCAATGAGCAGTTCTTC. The chain is built from TRBV9 and TRBJ2-1, with 8 bases identical to TRBD2. In germline, CDR1 is SGDLS, CDR2 YYNGEE. This CDR3 is built from 15 residues. V lost 0 bases, J lost 6 bases, and 5 bases stayed unmatched.

This sequence joins TRBV11-2 and TRBJ2-7, with D perhaps TRBD1 (5 bases). Germline V gene lookup returns CDR1 SGHAT and CDR2 FQNNGV. The CDR3 totals 11 residues. V dropped 5 bases and J dropped 4 bases, with 6 bases sitting between them. CDR3 bases: TGTGCCAGCAGCCCAGGGTACGAGCAGTACTTC. This sequence encodes CASSPGYEQYF.

This chain links TRBV7-8 with TRBJ2-3; 7 nucleotides align to TRBD2. Trimming took 2 bases from V and 1 from J; bases not matched to a gene: 3. Germline V gene sequence: CDR1 SGHVS, CDR2 FQNEAQ. This CDR3 spans 15 amino acids. The CDR3 loop reads CASSLIGLGTDTQYF. In DNA form, the CDR3 reads TGTGCCAGCAGCTTAATCGGACTAGGCACAGATACGCAGTATTTT. The full variable domain, with the rest looked up from reference TRBV7-8 and TRBJ2-3, is GAGVSQSPRYKVAKRGQDVALRCDPISGHVSLFWYQQALGQGPEFLTYFQNEAQLDKSGLPSDRFFAERPEGSVSTLKIQRTQQEDSAVYLCASSLIGLGTDTQYFGPGTRLTVL.

The chain's CDR3 is CASSDRTGNGYTF. CDR3 coding DNA: TGTGCCAGCAGTGACAGGACAGGCAATGGCTACACCTTC. J is TRBJ1-2 and V is TRBV6-5, with TRBD1 identical over 7 bases. The germline gives CDR1 MNHEY, CDR2 SVGAGI. This CDR3 spans 13 amino acids. The junction had 6 bases not matched to a gene; V was cut back by 5 bases and J by 6 bases.

The chain recombines TRBV5-1 with TRBJ2-3, with 14 positions matching TRBD2. The germline V gene has CDR1 SGHRS and CDR2 YFSETQ. Losses at the gene ends were 2 bases for V and 4 bases for J; bases not matched to a gene: 6. CDR3 size: 17 residues. This chain's CDR3 is CASSFTRLAGGPDTQYF. For the CDR3, the DNA is TGCGCCAGCAGCTTCACACGACTAGCGGGGGGGCCAGATACGCAGTATTTT. Looking up the rest from reference TRBV5-1 and TRBJ2-3 gives the full variable domain: KAGVTQTPRYLIKTRGQQVTLSCSPISGHRSVSWYQQTPGQGLQFLFEYFSETQRNKGNFPGRFSGRQFSNSRSEMNVSTLELGDSALYLCASSFTRLAGGPDTQYFGPGTRLTVL.

This chain connects TRBV30 to TRBJ1-1; weak D call: TRBD1 (6 bases). Germline CDR1 reads GTSNPN; CDR2 reads SVGIG (reference sequence). This CDR3 contains 13 residues. Trimming took off 5 bases at V and 1 base at J, with 11 bases between the two ends. In DNA form, the CDR3 reads TGTGCCTGGGAAGGACAGTCGAACACTGAAGCTTTCTTT. Encoded protein: CAWEGQSNTEAFF.

This chain links TRBV11-3 with TRBJ2-1, with no clear D. The V and J ends lost 0 bases and 7 bases respectively, with 7 bases between them. This CDR3 has 13 residues. CDR1 and CDR2 (germline): SGHNT, YENEEA. The CDR3 DNA reads as TGTGCCAGCAGCTTAGATAGAACTAATGAGCAGTTCTTC. Encoded protein: CASSLDRTNEQFF.

This chain uses TRBV9 with TRBJ1-2; TRBD1 matches at 11 bases. The J segment lost 5 bases and the V segment lost 0 bases, leaving 0 bases of the junction unmatched. Germline V gene sequence: CDR1 SGDLS, CDR2 YYNGEE. This CDR3 region has 14 residues. The CDR3 region has the DNA TGTGCCAGCAGCGTAGGGGACAGGGGGTATGGCTACACCTTC. This sequence encodes CASSVGDRGYGYTF.

V is TRBV14 and J is TRBJ2-7; possible D gene TRBD1, 7 bases. The CDR3 loop spans 16 amino acids. Germline values: CDR1 SGHDN, CDR2 FVKESK. V lost 5 bases and J 5 bases, leaving 22 bases between the germline ends. The CDR3, as DNA: TGTGCCAGCAGCATCAGGGCGCCAGGGGGGACGCACGAGCAGTACTTC. It translates to CASSIRAPGGTHEQYF.

The rearrangement uses TRBV7-9 and TRBJ2-3; 7 bases agree with TRBD2. V gave up 0 bases and J gave up 0 bases; unmatched junction bases: 3. Germline CDR1 SEHNR, CDR2 FQNEAQ (reference sequence). The CDR3 consists of 16 residues. The CDR3 DNA is TGTGCCAGCAGCTTAGCGAATAGCGGGAGCACAGATACGCAGTATTTT. It is translated as CASSLANSGSTDTQYF.

V is TRBV27 and J is TRBJ1-1; TRBD1 matches 9 bases. Trimming cost V 4 bases and J 5 bases; bases outside gene matches: 5. Germline-derived CDR1 and CDR2 are MNHEY and SMNVEV (reference sequence). The CDR3 has 14 residues. The CDR3 region is CASSSRTGETEAFF. CDR3 in DNA: TGTGCCAGCAGTTCCCGGACAGGGGAGACTGAAGCTTTCTTT.

V is TRBV5-8 and J is TRBJ1-3; 10 nucleotides agree with TRBD1. The CDR3 extends over 17 amino acids. After removal of 0 bases from V and 2 bases from J, the junction contained 5 bases not matched to a gene. In germline, CDR1 is SGHTS, CDR2 YDEGEE. The DNA for the CDR3 is TGTGCCAGCAGCTTGGAGACCGGGACAGGGGCTGGAAACACCATATATTTT. This gives the protein CASSLETGTGAGNTIYF. The whole variable domain, remainder taken from reference TRBV5-8 and TRBJ1-3, is EAGVTQSPTHLIKTRGQQATLRCSPISGHTSVYWYQQALGLGLQFLLWYDEGEERNRGNFPPRFSGRQFPNYSSELNVNALELEDSALYLCASSLETGTGAGNTIYFGEGSWLTVV.

This chain uses TRBV7-8 with TRBJ2-4; possibly TRBD1 for D (5 bases). This CDR3 contains 15 residues. Trimming left V 1 base short and J 9 bases short, with 16 bases between. Germline V gene sequence: CDR1 SGHVS, CDR2 FQNEAQ. CDR3 residues: CASSLGSQGVGIQYF. The CDR3 bases are TGTGCCAGCAGCTTAGGGAGTCAGGGTGTAGGCATTCAGTACTTC.

The chain has TRBV30 and TRBJ2-3; 7 bases are shared with TRBD2. This CDR3 contains 14 residues. With 5 bases clipped from V and 1 base from J, the junction kept 6 bases outside the gene matches. Germline V lookup: CDR1 GTSNPN, CDR2 SVGIG (reference sequence). The CDR3 DNA follows: TGTGCCTGGTCTGCGGGAGCAGGCACAGATACGCAGTATTTT. Translation: CAWSAGAGTDTQYF.

The chain links TRBV11-1 to TRBJ1-2, with TRBD1 matching over 8 bases. Losses at the gene ends were 0 bases for V and 6 bases for J; bases not matched to a gene: 12. CDR3 size: 17 residues. CDR1 SGHAT and CDR2 FQDESV come from the germline V gene (reference sequence). The CDR3 region is CASSLAPGQAEVDGYTF. DNA for the CDR3: TGTGCCAGCAGCTTAGCACCGGGACAGGCCGAGGTCGATGGCTACACCTTC.

The chain combines TRBV14 with TRBJ2-5; 8 bases match TRBD2. TRBJ2-7 matches the DNA end more closely, so the J call is doubtful. Per germline, CDR1 SGHDN and CDR2 FVKESK. The CDR3 has 15 residues. This CDR3 is CASSQRAGGAYEQYF. DNA for the CDR3: TGTGCCAGCAGCCAACGGGCGGGGGGTGCCTACGAGCAGTACTTC.

CDR3 DNA: TGTGCCTGGAGTGTACAGGGAGGGAGAGCTTTCTTT. It encodes CAWSVQGGRAFF. The chain joins TRBV30 to TRBJ1-1; tentatively, D is TRBD1 (6 bases). The germline V gene encodes CDR1 GTSNPN and CDR2 SVGIG (reference sequence). The CDR3 runs 12 residues. V was pared by 0 bases and J by 10 bases, with 12 bases between.

This rearrangement joins TRBV25-1 to TRBJ1-6, with TRBD1 as a possible D gene (5 bases). CDR3 size: 16 residues. Per the germline V gene, CDR1 is MGHDK and CDR2 is SYGVNS. The V and J ends lost 2 bases and 9 bases respectively, with 17 bases between them. CDR3 residues: CASSELTATSGSPLHF. The CDR3 coding sequence is TGTGCCAGCAGTGAACTGACAGCCACATCTGGTTCACCCCTCCACTTT.

The chain has TRBV4-3 and TRBJ2-1; 8 bases map to TRBD1. V lost 3 bases, J lost 2 bases, and 6 bases stayed unmatched. In germline, CDR1 is LGHNA, CDR2 YSLEER. The CDR3 has 16 residues. CDR3 sequence: CASSQRQGFTYNEQFF. CDR3 nucleotides: TGCGCCAGCAGCCAGAGACAGGGGTTTACCTACAATGAGCAGTTCTTC.